This TCR beta chain originates from a study of T cells after yellow fever vaccination. Study-wide results and caveats: Once the booster was given, most primary-vaccination clones reappeared, at 95% to 97% for CD4 and over 75% for CD8. Sorted repertoires could include abundant contaminating clonotypes from bulk cells.

This clonotype was seen repeatedly, ten times or more. The antigen remains undetermined. Germline CDR1 and CDR2: MGHRA and YSYEKL. V dropped 0 bases and J dropped 5; count of bases not matched to a gene: 10. The CDR3 is 17 residues long. TCR cDNA, made by 5'RACE template switching, carried an added universal primer site and UMIs. A single record per CDR3 protein comes from TCRdb applying MiXCR to the 5' RACE reads. Among some 100,000 distinct CDR3 sequences listed, about 7.2% were seen once. The clonotype originates from a man younger than 35 who received the YFV17D yellow fever vaccine. The source was CD4+ T cells sorted from PBMCs, collected about 49 days after the first yellow fever vaccination. The V gene is TRBV4-1, the J gene TRBJ2-5; 9 bases fit TRBD2. This CDR3 reads CASSQDGEAGGLETQYF. The CDR3 coding sequence is TGCGCCAGCAGCCAAGATGGGGAGGCGGGGGGGCTTGAGACCCAGTACTTC.